This is a list of T cell receptor beta chains from one sample in a study of CD8+ T cells in alopecia areata. Profiled with immunoSEQ multiplex PCR; TCRdb holds only in-frame clones, not every one. The table records roughly 100,000 clones, around 84% of them present only once. Sequencing was performed on CD8+ T cells sorted from blood, taken between weeks 30 and 35, from a patient treated with tofacitinib. These receptors all stem from a human donor with alopecia areata. Each CDR3 is given with its conserved first and last residue. D genes are given only for firm matches. Not every row has a clone size; where given, it reads once, few, many or a size class.

>-|TRBV7-8|once|15|TRBJ1-5
TGTGCCAGCAGCTTACCCCACTATGGCAATCAGCCCCAGCATTTT
CASSLPHYGNQPQHF
>TRBD2|TRBV23-1|-|17|TRBJ2-3
TGCGCCAGCAGAAAAAGGACTAGCGGGGGGGCCGAAGATACGCAGTATTTT
CASRKRTSGGAEDTQYF
>-|TRBV14|-|12|TRBJ1-1
TGTGCCAGCAGCCAAGATCCGGGGGTAGCTTTCTTT
CASSQDPGVAFF
>TRBD1|TRBV27|-|12|TRBJ2-1
TGTGCCAGCAGTTTAGAAGGACAGGGAGAGTTCTTC
CASSLEGQGEFF
>-|TRBV27|once|13|TRBJ2-7
TGTGCCAGCAGTATGGGACTGATATACGAGCAGTACTTC
CASSMGLIYEQYF
>-|TRBV30|-|14|TRBJ2-1
TGTGCCTGGTCAGGAGCAAGCTCCTACAATGAGCAGTTCTTC
CAWSGASSYNEQFF
>TRBD1|TRBV7-9|-|16|TRBJ2-1
TGTGCCAGCAGCTCCCAAGGGACAGGGCGAGTTAATGAGCAGTTCTTC
CASSSQGTGRVNEQFF
>TRBD2|TRBV14|-|15|TRBJ2-4
TGTGCCAGCAGCCAAGGCGGGAGTGGGGGAAACATTCAGTACTTC
CASSQGGSGGNIQYF
>TRBD2|TRBV11-1|-|19|TRBJ2-1
TGTGCCAGCAGCTTAGTGTTGCGGGGGGCGGAATACTCCTACAATGAGCAGTTCTTC
CASSLVLRGAEYSYNEQFF
>-|TRBV9|-|14|TRBJ1-2
TGTGCCAGCAGCGATAACTTCAGGGTGCATGGCTACACCTTC
CASSDNFRVHGYTF
>-|TRBV27|-|14|TRBJ2-2
TGTGCCAGCCGACTGAACCCAAACACCGGGGAGCTGTTTTTT
CASRLNPNTGELFF
>-|TRBV29-1|-|11|TRBJ2-7
TGCAGCGTTGGTGGTATCGACGAGCAGTACTTC
CSVGGIDEQYF
>-|TRBV19|-|17|TRBJ2-6
TGTGCCAGTAGCGACCCGGCGGGGTCCAAGAGGGCCAACGTCCTGACTTTC
CASSDPAGSKRANVLTF
>-|TRBV30|once|14|TRBJ2-1
TGTGCCTTGCAGACGGAATTTAGGTACAATGAGCAGTTCTTC
CALQTEFRYNEQFF
>-|TRBV29-1|-|15|TRBJ2-7
TGCAGCGTTGTCTTTCCAGGACAAGGGTTTGCCGAGCAGTACTTC
CSVVFPGQGFAEQYF
>-|TRBV11-2|-|17|TRBJ2-7
TGTGCCAGCAGCTTAGATTCTTTCTCGGACAGCAACTACGAGCAGTACTTC
CASSLDSFSDSNYEQYF
>TRBD2|TRBV29-1|-|18|TRBJ2-7
TGCAGCGTTGAATCAGGGCCTAGCGGGTCCCTTAGCTCCTACGAGCAGTACTTC
CSVESGPSGSLSSYEQYF
>-|TRBV27|-|13|TRBJ2-1
TGTGCCAGCAGTTTATCGATTGGGGTCGGGCAGTTCTTC
CASSLSIGVGQFF
>TRBD1|TRBV27|-|16|TRBJ1-2
TGTGCCAGCAGTCCGTGGGACAGCGGGGCCTTTTATGGCTACACCTTC
CASSPWDSGAFYGYTF
>TRBD2|TRBV6-5|once|14|TRBJ2-7
TGTGCCAGCAGCCTGGGTCTAGCGGACTACGAGCAGTACTTC
CASSLGLADYEQYF
>-|TRBV5-1|-|19|TRBJ2-6
TGCGCCAGCAGCTTGGGCACGGGCTTCGACTACTCTGGGGCCAACGTCCTGACTTTC
CASSLGTGFDYSGANVLTF
>-|TRBV29-1|once|13|TRBJ2-7
TGCAGCGTTGAACAGACAGGAGCCTACGAGCAGTACTTC
CSVEQTGAYEQYF
>-|TRBV7-2|-|16|TRBJ2-2
TGTGCCAGCATCCCCGGCCGGGACATCGTGTTCGGGGAGCTGTTTTTT
CASIPGRDIVFGELFF
>TRBD2|TRBV7-3|-|14|TRBJ2-1
TGTGCCAGCAGCACGGGACTAGTTTTTGATGAGCAGTTCTTC
CASSTGLVFDEQFF
>-|TRBV5-1|-|12|TRBJ2-1
TGCGCCAGCAGGGGGGACTACAATGAGCAGTTCTTC
CASRGDYNEQFF
>-|TRBV4-1|-|13|TRBJ2-7
TGCGCCAGCAGCCAAGATATTTTCAACGAGCAGTACTTC
CASSQDIFNEQYF
>-|TRBV9|-|17|TRBJ2-3
TGTGCCAGCAGCGTAGAGGGTAGCGCCCTTAGCACAGATACGCAGTATTTT
CASSVEGSALSTDTQYF
>-|TRBV29-1|-|12|TRBJ2-1
TGCAGCTTTAGGACAGAGGGCGATGAGCAGTTCTTC
CSFRTEGDEQFF
>-|TRBV7-9|once|14|TRBJ2-7
TGTGCCAGCAGCCCCTCCGGGGCACCTTACGAGCAGTACTTC
CASSPSGAPYEQYF
>-|TRBV29-1|once|13|TRBJ2-2
TGCAGCGATAGCACCCGGAACACCGGGGAGCTGTTTTTT
CSDSTRNTGELFF
>TRBD1|TRBV2|-|16|TRBJ2-7
TGTGCCAGCAGTGAGCCTAGGGGGCAGGGGAACTACGAGCAGTACTTC
CASSEPRGQGNYEQYF
>-|TRBV6-6|few|14|TRBJ2-7
TGTGCCAGCAGTTACGGGGATCTTTCGGACGAGCAGTACTTC
CASSYGDLSDEQYF
>TRBD2|TRBV5-1|-|18|TRBJ2-1
TGCGCCAGCAGCTTGGGTATATGGGGAGGGGCCGCCTTGGGTGAGCAGTTCTTC
CASSLGIWGGAALGEQFF
>-|TRBV5-5|few|13|TRBJ1-1
TGTGCCAGCAGCTTTACCTTGAACACTGAAGCTTTCTTT
CASSFTLNTEAFF
>-|TRBV5-1|-|16|TRBJ2-7
TGCGCCAGCAGCCCCGAGGCCGGACCACCCTCCTACGAGCAGTACTTC
CASSPEAGPPSYEQYF
>TRBD2|TRBV7-9|few|17|TRBJ2-1
TGTGCCAGCAGCGCCAGACTAGCGGCTAGCTCCTACAATGAGCAGTTCTTC
CASSARLAASSYNEQFF
>-|TRBV29-1|-|13|TRBJ2-7
TGCAGCGTTTACGACGGGACACCTTACGAGCAGTACTTC
CSVYDGTPYEQYF
>-|TRBV7-9|-|14|TRBJ2-7
TGTGCCAGCAGCTTCACAGGGATGGGGTACGAGCAGTACTTC
CASSFTGMGYEQYF
>TRBD1|TRBV6-1|-|15|TRBJ2-3
TGTGCCAGCAGCCTGAGGGACAGGGGCACAGATACGCAGTACTTT
CASSLRDRGTDTQYF
>-|TRBV9|few|16|TRBJ1-3
TGTGCCAGCAGCGTGTCCGGAACTAGCTCTGGAAACACCATATATTTT
CASSVSGTSSGNTIYF
>TRBD1|TRBV19|-|15|TRBJ2-1
TGTGCCAGTAGTATAGTAGGACAGGGTTACAATGAGCAGTTCTTC
CASSIVGQGYNEQFF